The next 30 T cell receptor beta chains were all read from a single sample in a study of shared clonotypes between healthy human individuals. Using immunoSEQ multiplex PCR, the repertoire was profiled, and TCRdb retains in-frame clones only, with some absent. Found here are over a million clones, 95% to 99% of them singletons; the top ten hold around 0.45%. Material for sequencing was naive CD4+ T cells sorted from blood. Subset described: CD45RA+ positively selected. These receptors came from a man aged 25-45 years in good health.

V usage is TRBV5-1 and J usage is TRBJ2-5; perhaps TRBD1 as D (6 bases). The CDR3 consists of 15 residues. V was shortened by 0 bases and J by 7 bases, with 16 bases between the two germline ends. Germline CDR1 reads SGHRS; CDR2 reads YFSETQ. As DNA, the CDR3 is TGCGCCAGCAGCTTGGACAGGGTTCGGGTAGGGACCCAGTACTTC. This sequence encodes CASSLDRVRVGTQYF.

This chain links TRBV28 with TRBJ2-3, with 8 bases lining up with TRBD2. Germline-derived CDR1 and CDR2 are MDHEN and SYDVKM. The CDR3 extends over 16 amino acids. V was clipped by 2 bases and J by 4 bases; unmatched bases: 8. CDR3 bases: TGTGCCAGCAGTTTACCGAGCGGGAGACCTTCAGATACGCAGTATTTT. Protein sequence: CASSLPSGRPSDTQYF.

The chain couples TRBV7-2 to TRBJ1-1; no clear D. Between the trimmed V and J ends, which lost 3 bases and 1 base, there was a span of 15 bases. Looked up from germline, CDR1 is SGHTA and CDR2 is FQGNSA. This CDR3 region has 16 residues. CDR3 DNA: TGTGCCAGCAGCTTTCGTGGCCGGGGTTGGAACACTGAAGCTTTCTTT. It is translated as CASSFRGRGWNTEAFF. The variable domain in full, completed from reference TRBV7-2 and TRBJ1-1, reads GAGVSQSPSNKVTEKGKDVELRCDPISGHTALYWYRQSLGQGLEFLIYFQGNSAPDKSGLPSDRFSAERTGGSVSTLTIQRTQQEDSAVYLCASSFRGRGWNTEAFFGQGTRLTVV.

This chain connects TRBV19 to TRBJ2-3; D is possibly TRBD1 (6 bases). Germline CDR1 is LNHDA and CDR2 is SQIVND (reference sequence). This CDR3 has 15 amino acids. V was clipped by 8 bases and J by 0 bases, with 15 bases between them. The CDR3: CASGQRQVSTDTQYF. The CDR3 nucleotides read TGTGCCAGTGGGCAGAGACAGGTTAGCACAGATACGCAGTATTTT.

CDR3 protein: CASSSGTGSYGYTF. The CDR3 bases are TGTGCCAGCAGTTCCGGGACAGGGTCTTATGGCTACACCTTC. This sequence joins TRBV6-6 and TRBJ1-2; TRBD1 matches at 9 bases. CDR1 and CDR2 from the germline V gene are MNHNY and SVGAGI (reference sequence). V lost 4 bases, J lost 5 bases, and 5 bases stayed unmatched. The CDR3 covers 14 residues.

The chain uses TRBV10-1 and TRBJ1-1; D perhaps matches TRBD1 (5 bases). Germline loops: CDR1 WNHNN, CDR2 SYGVQD (reference sequence). The CDR3 sequence is 15 residues long. Trimming cost V 2 bases and J 3 bases, with 13 bases left between them. DNA of the CDR3: TGCGCCAGCAGTGAGCCGGCAGGGTCGTACACTGAAGCTTTCTTT. This sequence encodes CASSEPAGSYTEAFF.

The CDR3 reads CASSPLSSGRRKQYF. The DNA for the CDR3 is TGTGCCAGCAGCCCACTATCGAGCGGGAGACGGAAGCAGTACTTC. The rearrangement links TRBV6-5 to TRBJ2-7; 8 bases align to TRBD2. CDR1 is MNHEY, CDR2 SVGAGI, per germline. The CDR3 is 15 amino acids. V shed 6 bases, J shed 8 bases, and the junction held 15 bases outside the gene matches.

The V call is TRBV5-6, the J call TRBJ1-5; 9 bases fit TRBD1. Trimming removed 4 bases from V and 5 bases from J; junction bases left unmatched: 4. This CDR3 contains 14 residues. In germline, CDR1 is SGHDT, CDR2 YYEEEE. DNA for the CDR3: TGTGCCAGCAGCAGGGGACAGGGATATCAGCCCCAGCATTTT. This gives the protein CASSRGQGYQPQHF.

The chain combines TRBV7-9 with TRBJ1-2; TRBD1 is a possible D gene (5 bases). The CDR3 length is 15 residues. V was trimmed by 4 bases and J by 3 bases, leaving 15 bases between them. Germline CDR1 reads SEHNR; CDR2 reads FQNEAQ (reference sequence). The CDR3 nucleotides are TGTGCCAGCAGCTCACGGGCGGGACGAGACTATGGCTACACCTTC. It yields the protein CASSSRAGRDYGYTF.

V gene TRBV27 combines with J gene TRBJ2-1, with TRBD2 matching 8 bases. The germline CDR1 and CDR2 sequences are MNHEY and SMNVEV (reference sequence). Trimming took 4 bases from V and 8 from J; bases not matched to a gene: 16. The CDR3 length is 17 residues. CDR3 protein: CASSYHKKAGAPDEQFF. CDR3 coding DNA: TGTGCCAGCAGTTATCACAAAAAAGCGGGAGCTCCGGATGAGCAGTTCTTC.

This clone was seen once. This sequence joins TRBV11-2 and TRBJ2-1, with 12 positions matching TRBD2. The J segment lost 8 bases and the V segment lost 6 bases, leaving 17 bases of the junction unmatched. Germline V gene sequence: CDR1 SGHAT, CDR2 FQNNGV. This CDR3 comprises 18 residues. As DNA, the CDR3 is TGTGCCAGCAGTCAAAGGAGCCCTAGCGGGAGGGCCCGCTATGAGCAGTTCTTC. It is translated as CASSQRSPSGRARYEQFF.

The V call is TRBV27, the J call TRBJ2-7; D not certain. The length of the CDR3 is 11 residues. The germline gives CDR1 MNHEY, CDR2 SMNVEV (reference sequence). V lost 1 base and J lost 6, with 4 bases in between. The CDR3 region has the DNA TGTGCCAGCAGTTTATATGGCGAGCAGTACTTC. Amino acid sequence: CASSLYGEQYF.

This rearrangement joins TRBV9 to TRBJ1-4; 10 bases agree with TRBD1. The CDR3 sequence is 14 residues long. Germline V lookup: CDR1 SGDLS, CDR2 YYNGEE. The V gene end was trimmed by 4 bases and the J gene end by 4 bases; junction bases not matched to a gene: 1. The DNA for the CDR3 is TGTGCCAGCAGCAGGGACAGGGGTAATGAAAAACTGTTTTTT. Its translation: CASSRDRGNEKLFF.

This sequence joins TRBV6-6 and TRBJ1-5, with 7 bases identical to TRBD1. Germline trimming cut 6 bases from V and 4 bases from J; bases unmatched to any gene: 3. Germline V CDR1 and CDR2: MNHNY, SVGAGI (reference sequence). The length of the CDR3 is 13 residues. The CDR3 DNA sequence: TGTGCCAGCAGGGGGACAGAAAATCAGCCCCAGCATTTT. Its protein product is CASRGTENQPQHF.

The CDR3 loop is CASSEDTSDTGELFF. CDR3 nucleotide sequence: TGTGCCAGCAGTGAGGACACGTCGGACACCGGGGAGCTGTTTTTT. The J gene is TRBJ2-2, the V gene TRBV2; weak D call: TRBD1 (5 bases). V was clipped by 3 bases and J by 3 bases, with 11 bases between them. The CDR3 spans 15 residues. From germline, CDR1 is SNHLY and CDR2 FYNNEI.

V and J are TRBV29-1 and TRBJ2-6; 10 positions agree with TRBD1. V was pared by 5 bases and J by 4 bases, with 5 bases of the junction left unmatched. This CDR3 spans 15 amino acids. CDR1 and CDR2 from the germline V gene are SQVTM and ANQGSEA. CDR3 residues: CSVPDRGAGANVLTF. CDR3 nucleotide sequence: TGCAGCGTTCCGGACAGGGGGGCCGGGGCCAACGTCCTGACTTTC.

CDR3 bases: TGTGCCAGCAGTTCGACAGTCTATAATGAAAAACTGTTTTTT. Protein: CASSSTVYNEKLFF. The chain links TRBV7-6 to TRBJ1-4; D may be TRBD1 (5 bases). Germline-derived CDR1 and CDR2 are SGHVS and FNYEAQ. Deletions cut 6 bases from V and 4 bases from J, with 12 bases between. This CDR3 is built from 14 residues.

This clone was recorded once. The chain has TRBV2 and TRBJ2-1; D is undetermined. V lost 1 base to trimming and J lost 9 bases, with 16 bases between them. The CDR3 runs to 15 residues. Per the germline V gene, CDR1 is SNHLY and CDR2 is FYNNEI. In DNA form, the CDR3 reads TGTGCCAGCAGTGAAGTAGTCCACCGCGGTGGTGAGCAGTTCTTC. This gives the protein CASSEVVHRGGEQFF.

The rearrangement joins TRBV5-8 to TRBJ1-2; no clear D gene. V gave up 2 bases and J gave up 5 bases, with 16 bases separating them. The CDR3 loop spans 15 amino acids. The germline CDR1 and CDR2 sequences are SGHTS and YDEGEE. Here the CDR3 reads CASSFPPPREYGYTF. In nucleotides, the CDR3 is TGTGCCAGCAGCTTCCCGCCTCCTCGCGAATATGGCTACACCTTC.

The gene calls are TRBV10-3 and TRBJ2-1; D could derive from TRBD1 or TRBD2 (5 bases each). CDR3 size: 15 residues. V was shortened by 2 bases and J by 5 bases, with 13 bases between the two germline ends. CDR1 is ENHRY, CDR2 SYGVKD, per germline. The CDR3 loop is CAISEGGRRNNEQFF. In DNA form, the CDR3 reads TGTGCCATCAGTGAGGGGGGACGGCGAAACAATGAGCAGTTCTTC.

This clone was recorded once. V is TRBV9 and J is TRBJ2-5, with a tentative D call TRBD2 (6 bases). V was shortened by 4 bases and J by 3 bases, with 13 bases between the two germline ends. Germline CDR1 SGDLS, CDR2 YYNGEE. The CDR3 loop spans 14 amino acids. The CDR3 DNA reads TGTGCCAGCAGCCCCCCGGGGGTGGAAGAGACCCAGTACTTC. Amino acid sequence: CASSPPGVEETQYF.

This sequence joins TRBV5-4 and TRBJ2-2; 10 bases map to TRBD1. Germline CDR1 is SGHNT and CDR2 is YYREEE (reference sequence). V was clipped by 6 bases and J by 7 bases; unmatched bases: 12. The CDR3 totals 16 residues. The CDR3 loop reads CASTSRGTGEGGELFF. Here the CDR3 DNA reads TGTGCCAGCACCTCCCGGGGGACAGGGGAAGGCGGGGAGCTGTTTTTT.

The chain uses TRBV5-6 and TRBJ2-7, with 7 bases that match TRBD2. V gave up 0 bases and J gave up 1 base; unmatched junction bases: 10. Germline V gene data show CDR1 as SGHDT and CDR2 as YYEEEE. CDR3 length: 17 residues. The CDR3 nucleotides read TGTGCCAGCAGCTTGGAGTCGGGCGGGACTACATCCTACGAGCAGTACTTC. Translation: CASSLESGGTTSYEQYF. The full variable domain, with the rest looked up from reference TRBV5-6 and TRBJ2-7, is DAGVTQSPTHLIKTRGQQVTLRCSPKSGHDTVSWYQQALGQGPQFIFQYYEEEERQRGNFPDRFSGHQFPNYSSELNVNALLLGDSALYLCASSLESGGTTSYEQYFGPGTRLTVT.

The chain couples TRBV10-3 to TRBJ2-7; D unclear. The CDR3 covers 16 residues. The germline V gene has CDR1 ENHRY and CDR2 SYGVKD. V dropped 6 bases and J dropped 3 bases, with 21 bases sitting between them. CDR3 in DNA: TGTGCCATCAGCCAACGACAAATTCCCAAGGGCTACGAGCAGTACTTC. Its protein product is CAISQRQIPKGYEQYF.

The chain uses TRBV10-3 and TRBJ2-1; 11 bases line up with TRBD2. The V and J ends lost 9 bases and 4 bases, in that order; junction bases with no gene match: 5. The CDR3 length is 14 residues. Germline CDR1 is ENHRY and CDR2 is SYGVKD. The CDR3 protein is CAIGTSGVYNEQFF. As DNA, the CDR3 is TGTGCCATTGGGACTAGCGGAGTATACAATGAGCAGTTCTTC.

The chain carries TRBV7-2 and TRBJ1-5; possible D gene TRBD1, 5 bases. The V end lost 1 base, the J end lost 2 bases, and 9 bases lay between the germline ends. The CDR3 consists of 15 residues. Germline values: CDR1 SGHTA, CDR2 FQGNSA. In DNA, the CDR3 is TGTGCCAGCAGCTTAGACGGGACGGGCAATCAGCCCCAGCATTTT. It yields the protein CASSLDGTGNQPQHF.

The chain uses TRBV7-2 and TRBJ2-5, with 13 bases matching TRBD2. CDR1 and CDR2 (germline): SGHTA, FQGNSA. The CDR3 runs to 16 residues. The J segment lost 4 bases and the V segment lost 4 bases, leaving 6 bases of the junction unmatched. Here the CDR3 reads CASSSGLAGAGETQYF. CDR3 DNA sequence: TGTGCCAGCAGCTCCGGACTAGCGGGGGCCGGAGAGACCCAGTACTTC.

This clone has just one count. The V and J genes are TRBV18 and TRBJ2-7; possible D gene TRBD1, 6 bases. This CDR3 spans 14 amino acids. Germline V gives CDR1 KGHSH, CDR2 LQKENI. V dropped 4 bases and J dropped 7 bases, with 17 bases sitting between them. The CDR3 loop reads CASSLTGEGREQYF. The CDR3 DNA is TGTGCCAGCTCACTGACAGGAGAGGGTAGAGAGCAGTACTTC.

The CDR3 protein is CASSYSRGGNIQYF. In DNA, the CDR3 is TGTGCCAGCAGTTACTCCAGGGGAGGAAACATTCAGTACTTC. This chain uses TRBV6-6 with TRBJ2-4, with D perhaps given as TRBD1 or TRBD2 (6 bases each). Germline V gene data show CDR1 as MNHNY and CDR2 as SVGAGI (reference sequence). Between the trimmed V and J ends, which lost 0 bases and 6 bases, there was a span of 9 bases. The CDR3 is 14 residues long.

This chain connects TRBV18 to TRBJ2-2; D is unresolved. The V and J ends lost 6 bases and 2 bases respectively, with 10 bases between them. The CDR3 contains 14 residues. Germline CDR1 reads KGHSH; CDR2 reads LQKENI. Written as DNA, the CDR3 is TGTGCCAGCTCCCAAGGCCGAAACACCGGGGAGCTGTTTTTT. It encodes CASSQGRNTGELFF. Full variable domain (rest looked up from reference TRBV18 and TRBJ2-2): NAGVMQNPRHLVRRRGQEARLRCSPMKGHSHVYWYRQLPEEGLKFMVYLQKENIIDESGMPKERFSAEFPKEGPSILRIQQVVRGDSAAYFCASSQGRNTGELFFGEGSRLTVL.